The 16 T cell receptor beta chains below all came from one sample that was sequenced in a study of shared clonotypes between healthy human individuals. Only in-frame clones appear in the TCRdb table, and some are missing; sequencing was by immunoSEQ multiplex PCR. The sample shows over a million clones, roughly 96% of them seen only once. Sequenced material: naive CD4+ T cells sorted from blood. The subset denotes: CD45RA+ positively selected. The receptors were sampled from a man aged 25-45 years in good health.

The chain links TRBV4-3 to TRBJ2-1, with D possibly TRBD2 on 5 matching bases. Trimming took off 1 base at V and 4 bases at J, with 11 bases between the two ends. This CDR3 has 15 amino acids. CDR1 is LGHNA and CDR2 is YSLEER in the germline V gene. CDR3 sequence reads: CASSQGGSGYNEQFF. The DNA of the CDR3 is TGCGCCAGCAGCCAAGGAGGGAGTGGATACAATGAGCAGTTCTTC.

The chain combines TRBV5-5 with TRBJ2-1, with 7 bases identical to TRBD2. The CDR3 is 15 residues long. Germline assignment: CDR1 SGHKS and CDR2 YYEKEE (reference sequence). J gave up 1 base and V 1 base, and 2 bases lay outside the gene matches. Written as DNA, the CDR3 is TGTGCCAGCAGCTTGAGCGGGGATTCCTACAATGAGCAGTTCTTC. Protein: CASSLSGDSYNEQFF. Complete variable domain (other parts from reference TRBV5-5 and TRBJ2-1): DAGVTQSPTHLIKTRGQQVTLRCSPISGHKSVSWYQQVLGQGPQFIFQYYEKEERGRGNFPDRFSARQFPNYSSELNVNALLLGDSALYLCASSLSGDSYNEQFFGPGTRLTVL.

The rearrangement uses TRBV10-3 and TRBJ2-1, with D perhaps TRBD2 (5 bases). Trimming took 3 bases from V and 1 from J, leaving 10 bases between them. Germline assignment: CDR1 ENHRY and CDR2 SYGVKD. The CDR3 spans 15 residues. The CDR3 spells CAISERETSYNEQFF. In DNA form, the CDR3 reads TGTGCCATCAGTGAAAGGGAGACTTCCTACAATGAGCAGTTCTTC.

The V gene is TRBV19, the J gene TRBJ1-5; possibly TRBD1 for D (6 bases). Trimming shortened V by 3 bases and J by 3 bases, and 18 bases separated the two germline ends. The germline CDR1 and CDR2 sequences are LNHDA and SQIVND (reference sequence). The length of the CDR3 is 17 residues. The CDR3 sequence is CASSIGQMGALNQPQHF. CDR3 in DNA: TGTGCCAGTAGTATCGGGCAGATGGGGGCCCTCAATCAGCCCCAGCATTTT.

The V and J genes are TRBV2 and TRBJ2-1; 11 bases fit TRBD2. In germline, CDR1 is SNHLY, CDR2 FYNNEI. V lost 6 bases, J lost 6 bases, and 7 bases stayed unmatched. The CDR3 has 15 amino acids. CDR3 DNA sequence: TGTGCCAGCAGACCGCTAGCGGGAGGACCCAATGAGCAGTTCTTC. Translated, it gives CASRPLAGGPNEQFF.

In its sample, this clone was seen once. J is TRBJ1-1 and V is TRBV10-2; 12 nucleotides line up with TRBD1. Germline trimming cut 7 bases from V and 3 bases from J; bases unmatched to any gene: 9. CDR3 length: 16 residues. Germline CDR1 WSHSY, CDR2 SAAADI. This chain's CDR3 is CASNRDRGQADTEAFF. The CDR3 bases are TGCGCCAGCAATCGGGACAGGGGGCAAGCGGACACTGAAGCTTTCTTT.

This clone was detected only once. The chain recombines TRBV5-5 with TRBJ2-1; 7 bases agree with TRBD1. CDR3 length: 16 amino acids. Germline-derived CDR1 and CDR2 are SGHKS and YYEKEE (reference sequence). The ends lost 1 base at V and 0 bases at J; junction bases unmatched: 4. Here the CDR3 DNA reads TGTGCCAGCAGCTTGTCCGGGGACAGCTCCTACAATGAGCAGTTCTTC. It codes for CASSLSGDSSYNEQFF.

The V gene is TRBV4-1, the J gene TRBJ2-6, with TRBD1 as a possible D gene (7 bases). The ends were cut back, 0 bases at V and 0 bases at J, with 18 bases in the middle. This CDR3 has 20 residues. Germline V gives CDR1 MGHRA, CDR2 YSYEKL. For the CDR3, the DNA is TGCGCCAGCAGCCAAGATGGTGTCAGGGGGGTCCACTCTGGGGCCAACGTCCTGACTTTC. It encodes CASSQDGVRGVHSGANVLTF.

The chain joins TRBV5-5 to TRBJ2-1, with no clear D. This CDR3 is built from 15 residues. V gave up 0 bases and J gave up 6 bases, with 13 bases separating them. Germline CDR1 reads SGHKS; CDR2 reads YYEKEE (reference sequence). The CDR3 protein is CASSLGVGFANEQFF. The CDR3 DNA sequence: TGTGCCAGCAGCTTGGGGGTGGGTTTTGCCAATGAGCAGTTCTTC.

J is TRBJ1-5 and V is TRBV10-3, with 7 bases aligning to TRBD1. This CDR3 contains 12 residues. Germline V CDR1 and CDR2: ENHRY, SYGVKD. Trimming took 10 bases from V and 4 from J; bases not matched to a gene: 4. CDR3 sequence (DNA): TGTGCCACCGGGACAGAGAATCAGCCCCAGCATTTT. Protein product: CATGTENQPQHF.

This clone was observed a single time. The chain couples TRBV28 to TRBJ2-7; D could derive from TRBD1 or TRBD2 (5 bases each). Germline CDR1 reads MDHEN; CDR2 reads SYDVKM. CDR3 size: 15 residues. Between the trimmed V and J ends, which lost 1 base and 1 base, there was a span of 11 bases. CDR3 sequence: CASSLSGPFSYEQYF. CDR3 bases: TGTGCCAGCAGTTTATCGGGACCTTTTTCCTACGAGCAGTACTTC. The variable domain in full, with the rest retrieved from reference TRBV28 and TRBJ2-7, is DVKVTQSSRYLVKRTGEKVFLECVQDMDHENMFWYRQDPGLGLRLIYFSYDVKMKEKGDIPEGYSVSREKKERFSLILESASTNQTSMYLCASSLSGPFSYEQYFGPGTRLTVT.

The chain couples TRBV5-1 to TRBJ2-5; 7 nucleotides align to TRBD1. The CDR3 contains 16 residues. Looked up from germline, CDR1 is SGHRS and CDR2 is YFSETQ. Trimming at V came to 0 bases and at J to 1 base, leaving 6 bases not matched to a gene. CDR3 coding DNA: TGCGCCAGCAGCTTGGCAGGGACAGTGCTCCAAGAGACCCAGTACTTC. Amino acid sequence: CASSLAGTVLQETQYF.

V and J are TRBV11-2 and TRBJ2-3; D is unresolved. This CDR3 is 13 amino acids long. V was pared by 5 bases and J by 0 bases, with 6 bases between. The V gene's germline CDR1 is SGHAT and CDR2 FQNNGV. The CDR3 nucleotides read TGTGCCAGCAGCACGGACAGCACAGATACGCAGTATTTT. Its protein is CASSTDSTDTQYF.

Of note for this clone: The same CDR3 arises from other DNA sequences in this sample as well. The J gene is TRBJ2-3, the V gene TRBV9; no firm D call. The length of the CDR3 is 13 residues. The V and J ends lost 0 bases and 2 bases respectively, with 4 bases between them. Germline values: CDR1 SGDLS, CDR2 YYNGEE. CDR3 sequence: CASSVGDTDTQYF. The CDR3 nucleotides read TGTGCCAGCAGCGTAGGCGACACAGATACGCAGTATTTT.

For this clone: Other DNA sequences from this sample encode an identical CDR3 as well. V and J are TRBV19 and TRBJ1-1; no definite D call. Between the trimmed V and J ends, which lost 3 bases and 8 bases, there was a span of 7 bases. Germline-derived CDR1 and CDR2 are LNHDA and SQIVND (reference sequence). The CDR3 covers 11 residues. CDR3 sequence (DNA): TGTGCCAGTAGTATTCGAGCCGAAGCTTTCTTT. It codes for CASSIRAEAFF.

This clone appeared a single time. CDR3 coding DNA: TGTGCCATCAGTCCCACTCGGGAAGGGCTTAGCAATCAGCCCCAGCATTTT. Its protein product is CAISPTREGLSNQPQHF. V and J are TRBV10-3 and TRBJ1-5; D remains unclear. This CDR3 has 17 residues. V dropped 5 bases and J dropped 0 bases, with 17 bases sitting between them. Germline-derived CDR1 and CDR2 are ENHRY and SYGVKD.